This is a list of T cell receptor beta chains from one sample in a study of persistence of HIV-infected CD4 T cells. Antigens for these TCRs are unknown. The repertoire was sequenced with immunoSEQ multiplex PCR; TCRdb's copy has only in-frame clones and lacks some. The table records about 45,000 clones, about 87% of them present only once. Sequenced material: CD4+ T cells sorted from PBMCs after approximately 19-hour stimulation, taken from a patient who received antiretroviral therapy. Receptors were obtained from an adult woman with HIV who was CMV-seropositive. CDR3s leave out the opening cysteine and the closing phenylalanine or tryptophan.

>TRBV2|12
ASSDRRTTNGYT
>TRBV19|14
ASSHGQGWRETEAF
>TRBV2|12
ASRWEHANQPQH
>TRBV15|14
ATSRSRTTGAGEQY
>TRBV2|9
ASSDGYPQY
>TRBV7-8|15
ASSPQGTSWYLDTQY
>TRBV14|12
ASSPGSISGELF
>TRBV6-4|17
ASSLFREVAGGSTDTQY
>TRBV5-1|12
ASSTRQGPYEQY
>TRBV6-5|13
ASIRTSGRDNEQF
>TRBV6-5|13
ASKAGQSSYNEQF
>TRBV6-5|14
ASSYGSLVLEYGYT
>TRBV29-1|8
SGRANEQF
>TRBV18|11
ASSPVSRDIQY
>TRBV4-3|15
ASSPTGLAGDTDTQY
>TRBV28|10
ASSMTVYGYT
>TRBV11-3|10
ASSLGRAEAF
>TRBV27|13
ASSLSRQGNTEAF
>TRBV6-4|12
ASSASSRGGEAF
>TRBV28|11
ASSSGTGAGYT
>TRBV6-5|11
ASQDRIHQPQH
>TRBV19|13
ASREHRAGSYEQY
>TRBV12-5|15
ASGPPRVGQGAETQY
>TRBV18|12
ASSPPTEYNEQF
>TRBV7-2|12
ASSLEVFQNIQY